One and the same sample provided the 11 T cell receptor beta chains below, sequenced in a study of cytomegalovirus exposure and HLA in healthy donors. A multiplex PCR was run with 60 Vbeta primers and 13 Jbeta primers. The assay was immunoSEQ multiplex PCR, and TCRdb's table has in-frame clones only and misses some. Of about 240,000 clones listed, 75% to 85% were seen once; the top ten hold about 7.3%. Material for sequencing was PBMCs. The receptors originated from a woman aged 55-69 years in good health and CMV-seropositive.

The V and J genes are TRBV28 and TRBJ2-2, with 7 positions matching TRBD1. Trimming cost V 3 bases and J 4 bases; bases outside gene matches: 5. The CDR3 contains 15 residues. Germline CDR1 is MDHEN and CDR2 is SYDVKM. The CDR3 loop reads CASSLTGSSTGELFF. The CDR3 DNA reads as TGTGCCAGCAGTTTGACAGGGAGCTCCACCGGGGAGCTGTTTTTT.

The chain joins TRBV14 to TRBJ1-4; D remains unclear. The length of the CDR3 is 15 residues. Per the germline V gene, CDR1 is SGHDN and CDR2 is FVKESK. The V and J ends lost 0 bases and 7 bases respectively, with 12 bases between them. The CDR3 region has the DNA TGTGCCAGCAGCCAAGATGGCCTCCGCGGTGAAAAACTGTTTTTT. Translating gives CASSQDGLRGEKLFF. The whole variable domain, remainder taken from reference TRBV14 and TRBJ1-4, is EAGVTQFPSHSVIEKGQTVTLRCDPISGHDNLYWYRRVMGKEIKFLLHFVKESKQDESGMPNNRFLAERTGGTYSTLKVQPAELEDSGVYFCASSQDGLRGEKLFFGSGTQLSVL.

The V gene is TRBV5-1, the J gene TRBJ1-1; D unclear. CDR1 is SGHRS, CDR2 YFSETQ, per germline. The CDR3 contains 15 residues. V was cut by 1 base and J by 0 bases, with 10 bases left in between. The CDR3 DNA sequence: TGCGCCAGCAGCTTGTCGCACGGTTTGAACACTGAAGCTTTCTTT. Translation: CASSLSHGLNTEAFF.

This rearrangement joins TRBV11-2 to TRBJ1-2; D unresolved. Deletions cut 0 bases from V and 4 bases from J, with 12 bases between. Germline V lookup: CDR1 SGHAT, CDR2 FQNNGV. There are 15 residues in the CDR3. The CDR3 spells CASSLEPTPGYGYTF. The CDR3 DNA is TGTGCCAGCAGCTTAGAGCCGACACCTGGCTATGGCTACACCTTC.

This chain uses TRBV4-1 with TRBJ1-3; D remains unclear. In germline, CDR1 is MGHRA, CDR2 YSYEKL. The CDR3 extends over 15 amino acids. Trimming shortened V by 5 bases and J by 0 bases, and 11 bases separated the two germline ends. Here the CDR3 reads CASSLRLISGNTIYF. DNA for the CDR3: TGCGCCAGCAGCTTGAGACTGATCTCTGGAAACACCATATATTTT.

V usage is TRBV4-2 and J usage is TRBJ1-5, with D unresolved. In germline, CDR1 is LGHNA, CDR2 YNFKEQ. The CDR3 runs 15 residues. Trimming took off 0 bases at V and 3 bases at J, with 9 bases between the two ends. The CDR3 loop reads CASSQEASANQPQHF. CDR3 nucleotide sequence: TGTGCCAGCAGCCAAGAGGCATCTGCCAATCAGCCCCAGCATTTT.

The chain is built from TRBV29-1 and TRBJ1-5; 11 bases map to TRBD1. With 4 bases clipped from V and 7 bases from J, the junction kept 6 bases outside the gene matches. The CDR3 spans 14 residues. From germline, CDR1 is SQVTM and CDR2 ANQGSEA. CDR3 loop: CSVGEDRGQQPQHF. The CDR3 DNA reads as TGCAGCGTTGGAGAGGACAGGGGGCAACAGCCCCAGCATTTT.

The CDR3 region has the DNA TGTGCCAGCAGCACCGGGAGCTATAATTCACCCCTCCACTTT. Residues: CASSTGSYNSPLHF. V and J are TRBV6-5 and TRBJ1-6; D gene unclear. There are 14 residues in the CDR3. V was cut by 6 bases and J by 3 bases, with 9 bases left in between. Germline CDR1 MNHEY, CDR2 SVGAGI.

This rearrangement joins TRBV5-1 to TRBJ2-5; tentative D call: TRBD2 (6 bases). V was clipped by 3 bases and J by 1 base, with 10 bases between them. This CDR3 spans 14 amino acids. The germline V gene encodes CDR1 SGHRS and CDR2 YFSETQ. Written as DNA, the CDR3 is TGCGCCAGCAGCTGGGGAGGTGGCCAAGAGACCCAGTACTTC. Its protein product is CASSWGGGQETQYF.

The gene calls are TRBV7-9 and TRBJ1-2, with 8 nucleotides matching TRBD1. The germline CDR1 and CDR2 sequences are SEHNR and FQNEAQ (reference sequence). This CDR3 comprises 15 residues. V lost 8 bases and J lost 0; bases outside the gene matches: 8. CDR3 loop: CASGLPQGANYGYTF. In DNA form, the CDR3 reads TGTGCCAGCGGGCTCCCACAGGGGGCTAACTATGGCTACACCTTC.

V gene TRBV4-1 combines with J gene TRBJ2-5, with a tentative D call TRBD2 (5 bases). The V end was cut by 1 base, the J end by 2 bases, with 14 bases between. This CDR3 is 16 amino acids long. In germline, CDR1 is MGHRA, CDR2 YSYEKL. Here the CDR3 DNA reads TGCGCCAGCAGCCAAGGAAGGAGAGGGTTTCAAGAGACCCAGTACTTC. Translation: CASSQGRRGFQETQYF.